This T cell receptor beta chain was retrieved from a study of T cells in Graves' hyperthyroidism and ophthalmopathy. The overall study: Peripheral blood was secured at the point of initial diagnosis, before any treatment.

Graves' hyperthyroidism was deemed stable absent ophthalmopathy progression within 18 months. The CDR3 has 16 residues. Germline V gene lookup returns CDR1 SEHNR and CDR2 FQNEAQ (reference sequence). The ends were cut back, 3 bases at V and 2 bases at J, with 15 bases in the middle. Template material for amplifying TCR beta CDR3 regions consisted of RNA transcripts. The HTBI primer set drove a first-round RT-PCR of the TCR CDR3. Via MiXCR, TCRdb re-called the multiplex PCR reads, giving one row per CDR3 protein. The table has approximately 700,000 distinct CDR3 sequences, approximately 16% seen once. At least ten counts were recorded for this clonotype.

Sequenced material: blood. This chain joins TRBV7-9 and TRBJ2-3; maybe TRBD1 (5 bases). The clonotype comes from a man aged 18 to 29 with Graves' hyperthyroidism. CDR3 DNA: TGTGCCAGCAGCTTCCCACAAAGGGGATACACAGATACGCAGTATTTT. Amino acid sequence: CASSFPQRGYTDTQYF.